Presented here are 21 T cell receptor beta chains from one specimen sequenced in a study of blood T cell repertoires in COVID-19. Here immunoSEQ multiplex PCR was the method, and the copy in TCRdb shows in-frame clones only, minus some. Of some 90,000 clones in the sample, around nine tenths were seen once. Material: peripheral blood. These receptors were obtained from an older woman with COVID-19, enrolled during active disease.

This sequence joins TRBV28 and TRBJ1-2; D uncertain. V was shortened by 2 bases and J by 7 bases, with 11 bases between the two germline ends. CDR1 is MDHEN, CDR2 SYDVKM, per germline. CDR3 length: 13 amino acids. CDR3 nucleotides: TGTGCCAGCAGTTTAAGTCATCGGGTTGGCTACACCTTC. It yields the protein CASSLSHRVGYTF.

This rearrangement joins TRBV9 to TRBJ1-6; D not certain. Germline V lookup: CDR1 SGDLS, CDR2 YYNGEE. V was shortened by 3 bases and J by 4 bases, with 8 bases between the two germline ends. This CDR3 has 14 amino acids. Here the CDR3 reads CASSAQKYNSPLHF. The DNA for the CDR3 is TGTGCCAGCAGCGCCCAGAAGTATAATTCACCCCTCCACTTT.

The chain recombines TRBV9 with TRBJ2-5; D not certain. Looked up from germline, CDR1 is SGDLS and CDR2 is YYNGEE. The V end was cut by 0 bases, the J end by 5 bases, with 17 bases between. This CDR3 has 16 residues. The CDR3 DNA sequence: TGTGCCAGCAGCGTAGGTCCCCACAGCCTAAGCGAGACCCAGTACTTC. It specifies CASSVGPHSLSETQYF. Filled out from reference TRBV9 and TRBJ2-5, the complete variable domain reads DSGVTQTPKHLITATGQRVTLRCSPRSGDLSVYWYQQSLDQGLQFLIQYYNGEERAKGNILERFSAQQFPDLHSELNLSSLELGDSALYFCASSVGPHSLSETQYFGPGTRLLVL.

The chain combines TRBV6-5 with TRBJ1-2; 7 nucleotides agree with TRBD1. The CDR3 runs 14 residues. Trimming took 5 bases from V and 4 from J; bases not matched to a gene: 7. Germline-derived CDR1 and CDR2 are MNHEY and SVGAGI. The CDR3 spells CASSPLGQFYGYTF. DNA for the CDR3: TGTGCCAGCAGTCCCCTGGGACAGTTCTATGGCTACACCTTC.

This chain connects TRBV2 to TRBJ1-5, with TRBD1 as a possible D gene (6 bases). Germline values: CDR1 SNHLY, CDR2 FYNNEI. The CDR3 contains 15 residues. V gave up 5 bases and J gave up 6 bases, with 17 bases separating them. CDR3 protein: CASSPTGTRGQPQHF. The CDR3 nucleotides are TGTGCCAGCAGTCCAACAGGGACTAGGGGTCAGCCCCAGCATTTT.

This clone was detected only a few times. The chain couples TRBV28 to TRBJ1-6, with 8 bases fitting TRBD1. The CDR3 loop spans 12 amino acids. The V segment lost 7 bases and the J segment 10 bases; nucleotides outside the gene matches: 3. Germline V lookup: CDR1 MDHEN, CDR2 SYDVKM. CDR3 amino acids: CASTGGGSPLHF. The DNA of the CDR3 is TGTGCCAGCACAGGGGGCGGGTCACCCCTCCACTTT.

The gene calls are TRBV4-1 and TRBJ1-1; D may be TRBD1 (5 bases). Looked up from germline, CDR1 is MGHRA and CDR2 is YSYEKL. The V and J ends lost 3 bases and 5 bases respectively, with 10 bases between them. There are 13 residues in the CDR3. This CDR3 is CASSQYRKTEAFF. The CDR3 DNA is TGCGCCAGCAGCCAGTACAGGAAAACTGAAGCTTTCTTT.

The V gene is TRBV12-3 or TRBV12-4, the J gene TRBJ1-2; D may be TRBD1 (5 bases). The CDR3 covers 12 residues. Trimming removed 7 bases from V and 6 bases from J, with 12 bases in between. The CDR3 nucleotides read TGTGCCAGCACCAAACAGGATCATGGCTACACCTTC. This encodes CASTKQDHGYTF.

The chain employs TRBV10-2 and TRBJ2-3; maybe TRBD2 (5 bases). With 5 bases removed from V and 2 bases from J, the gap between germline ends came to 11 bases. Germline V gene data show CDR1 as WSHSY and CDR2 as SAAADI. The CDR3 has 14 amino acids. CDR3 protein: CASSHRGITDTQYF. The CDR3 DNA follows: TGCGCCAGCAGTCACCGGGGAATCACAGATACGCAGTATTTT.

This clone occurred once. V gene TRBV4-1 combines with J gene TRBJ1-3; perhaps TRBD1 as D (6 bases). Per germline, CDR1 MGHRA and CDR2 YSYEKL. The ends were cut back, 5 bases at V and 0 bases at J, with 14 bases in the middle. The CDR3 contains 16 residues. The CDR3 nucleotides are TGCGCCAGCAGCGCACCGGGACACCGCTCTGGAAACACCATATATTTT. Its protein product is CASSAPGHRSGNTIYF.

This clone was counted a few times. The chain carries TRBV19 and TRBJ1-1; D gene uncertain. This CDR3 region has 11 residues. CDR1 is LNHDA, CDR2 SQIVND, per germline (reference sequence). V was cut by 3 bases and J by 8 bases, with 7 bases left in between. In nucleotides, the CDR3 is TGTGCCAGTAGTATTAGTGCCGAAGCTTTCTTT. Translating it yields CASSISAEAFF. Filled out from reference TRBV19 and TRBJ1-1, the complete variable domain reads DGGITQSPKYLFRKEGQNVTLSCEQNLNHDAMYWYRQDPGQGLRLIYYSQIVNDFQKGDIAEGYSVSREKKESFPLTVTSAQKNPTAFYLCASSISAEAFFGQGTRLTVV.

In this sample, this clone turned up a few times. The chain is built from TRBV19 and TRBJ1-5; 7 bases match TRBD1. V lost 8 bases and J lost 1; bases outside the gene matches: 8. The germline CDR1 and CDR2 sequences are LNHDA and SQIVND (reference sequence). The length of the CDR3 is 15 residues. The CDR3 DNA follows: TGTGCCAGTGGGGGGTCGGGACAGAGCAATCAGCCCCAGCATTTT. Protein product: CASGGSGQSNQPQHF.

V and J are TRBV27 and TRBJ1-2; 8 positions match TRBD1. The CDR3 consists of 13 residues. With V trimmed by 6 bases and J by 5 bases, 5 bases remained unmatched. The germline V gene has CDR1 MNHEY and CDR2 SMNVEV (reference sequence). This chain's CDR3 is CASRPQGAYGYTF. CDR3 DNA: TGTGCCAGCAGGCCTCAGGGGGCATATGGCTACACCTTC.

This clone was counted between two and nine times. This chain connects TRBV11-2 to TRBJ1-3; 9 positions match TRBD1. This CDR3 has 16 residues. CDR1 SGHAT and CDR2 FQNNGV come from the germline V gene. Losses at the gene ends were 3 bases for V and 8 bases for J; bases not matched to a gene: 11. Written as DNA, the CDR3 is TGTGCCAGCAGCTTCCTGCCGGGACAGGGTGAGGACACCATATATTTT. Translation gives CASSFLPGQGEDTIYF.

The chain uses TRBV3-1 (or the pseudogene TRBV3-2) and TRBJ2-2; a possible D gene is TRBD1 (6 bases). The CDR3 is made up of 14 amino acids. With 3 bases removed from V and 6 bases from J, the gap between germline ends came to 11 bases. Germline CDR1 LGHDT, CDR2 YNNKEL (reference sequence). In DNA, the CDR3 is TGTGCCAGCAGCCATACCACAGGGCCCGGGGAGCTGTTTTTT. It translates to CASSHTTGPGELFF.

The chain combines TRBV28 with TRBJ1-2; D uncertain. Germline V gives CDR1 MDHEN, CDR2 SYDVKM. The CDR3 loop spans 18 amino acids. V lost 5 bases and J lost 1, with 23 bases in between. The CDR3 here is CASSPRQRSKLLNYGYTF. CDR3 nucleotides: TGTGCCAGCAGTCCGCGCCAACGTTCCAAGCTGCTTAACTATGGCTACACCTTC.

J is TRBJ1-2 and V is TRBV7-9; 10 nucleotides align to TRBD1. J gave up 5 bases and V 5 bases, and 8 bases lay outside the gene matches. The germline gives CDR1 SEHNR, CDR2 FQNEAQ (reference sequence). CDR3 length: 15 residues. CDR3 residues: CASSDRQGANYGYTF. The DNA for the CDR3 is TGTGCCAGCAGCGACCGACAGGGGGCGAATTATGGCTACACCTTC. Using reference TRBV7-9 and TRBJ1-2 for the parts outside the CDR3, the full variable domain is DTGVSQNPRHKITKRGQNVTFRCDPISEHNRLYWYRQTLGQGPEFLTYFQNEAQLEKSRLLSDRFSAERPKGSFSTLEIQRTEQGDSAMYLCASSDRQGANYGYTFGSGTRLTVV.

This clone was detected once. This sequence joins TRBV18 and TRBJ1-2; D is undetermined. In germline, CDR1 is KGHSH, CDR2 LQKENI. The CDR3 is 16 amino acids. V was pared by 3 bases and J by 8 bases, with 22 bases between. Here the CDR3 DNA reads TGTGCCAGCTCACCCCGGTATGAGACTACTGTGGGCGGCTACACCTTC. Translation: CASSPRYETTVGGYTF. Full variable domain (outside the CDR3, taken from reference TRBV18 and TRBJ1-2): NAGVMQNPRHLVRRRGQEARLRCSPMKGHSHVYWYRQLPEEGLKFMVYLQKENIIDESGMPKERFSAEFPKEGPSILRIQQVVRGDSAAYFCASSPRYETTVGGYTFGSGTRLTVV.

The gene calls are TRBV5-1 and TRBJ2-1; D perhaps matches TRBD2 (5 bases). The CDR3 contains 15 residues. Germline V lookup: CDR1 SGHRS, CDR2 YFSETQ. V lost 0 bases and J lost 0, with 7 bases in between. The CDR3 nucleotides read TGCGCCAGCAGCTTGGGAGGGAACTCCTACAATGAGCAGTTCTTC. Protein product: CASSLGGNSYNEQFF.

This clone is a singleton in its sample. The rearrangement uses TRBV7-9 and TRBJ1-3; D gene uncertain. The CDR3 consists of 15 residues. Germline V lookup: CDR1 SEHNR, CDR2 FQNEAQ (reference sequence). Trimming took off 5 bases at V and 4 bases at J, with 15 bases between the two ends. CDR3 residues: CASSRPGSGGNTIYF. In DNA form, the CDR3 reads TGTGCCAGCAGCCGCCCGGGGTCCGGCGGAAACACCATATATTTT.

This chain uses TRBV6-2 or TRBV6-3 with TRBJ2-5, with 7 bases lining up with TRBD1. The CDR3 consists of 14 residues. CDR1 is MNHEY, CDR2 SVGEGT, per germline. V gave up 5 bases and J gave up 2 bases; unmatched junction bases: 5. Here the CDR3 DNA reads TGTGCCAGCAGTCCAATGACAGGGCAAGAGACCCAGTACTTC. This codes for CASSPMTGQETQYF.